A selection of T cell receptor beta chains follows, all from one sample in a study of blood T cell repertoires in COVID-19. The assay was immunoSEQ multiplex PCR, and TCRdb's table has in-frame clones only and misses some. The profile shows 200,000 to 300,000 clones, 88% of them singletons. Sequenced: peripheral blood. These receptors all come from a human donor in a cohort sampled during active COVID-19. The CDR3 runs from the conserved cysteine through the conserved F or W. Each record gives: clone size, J gene, V gene, D gene, CDR3 protein, CDR3 DNA. D genes are given only for firm matches. Some rows have no size entry. The others give once, few or many, or a class for an expanded clone.

. TRBJ2-7 TRBV19 . CARPLRGRALGEQYF TGTGCCAGACCCCTGAGGGGGAGGGCCTTGGGCGAGCAGTACTTC
. TRBJ2-6 TRBV28 TRBD1 CAIQGWTGQPGANVLTF TGTGCCATCCAAGGCTGGACAGGGCAGCCTGGGGCCAACGTCCTGACTTTC
. TRBJ2-7 TRBV10-3 . CAISESSDYYEQYF TGTGCCATCAGTGAGTCTAGCGACTACTACGAGCAGTACTTC
. TRBJ2-7 TRBV13 TRBD2 CASSLGGEGLTYEQYF TGTGCCAGCAGCTTAGGGGGGGAGGGACTTACCTACGAGCAGTACTTC
. TRBJ1-2 TRBV19 . CASSSYTKPQDYGYTF TGTGCCAGTAGTTCTTATACCAAGCCACAGGACTATGGCTACACCTTC
. TRBJ1-5 TRBV4-3 . CASSQDRSNQPQHF TGCGCCAGCAGCCAGGACAGAAGCAATCAGCCCCAGCATTTT
. TRBJ1-1 TRBV29-1 . CSVARGGGNTEAFF TGCAGCGTTGCGAGGGGAGGGGGGAACACTGAAGCTTTCTTT
once TRBJ2-2 TRBV4-3 TRBD2 CASSQVTSGRGNTGELFF TGCGCCAGCAGCCAAGTCACTAGCGGGAGGGGAAACACCGGGGAGCTGTTTTTT
. TRBJ1-1 TRBV10-1 . CASSVGRSGVTEAFF TGCGCCAGCAGTGTGGGCAGATCGGGGGTCACTGAAGCTTTCTTT
. TRBJ1-5 TRBV28 . CASSFTARQPQHF TGTGCCAGCAGTTTTACAGCTCGCCAGCCCCAGCATTTT
once TRBJ2-7 TRBV5-8 . CASSGRTTPYEQYF TGTGCCAGCAGCGGACGGACTACCCCCTACGAGCAGTACTTC
. TRBJ1-4 TRBV4-1 . CASSRQPATNEKLFF TGCGCCAGCAGCCGACAACCGGCAACTAATGAAAAACTGTTTTTT
. TRBJ1-4 TRBV7-2 . CASRRQHNEKLFF TGTGCCAGCAGACGACAGCATAATGAAAAACTGTTTTTT
. TRBJ1-1 TRBV27 . CASSLSGGYTEAFF TGTGCCAGCAGTTTATCTGGGGGCTACACTGAAGCTTTCTTT
. TRBJ1-2 TRBV10-3 . CAIKVGGDGGGYTF TGTGCCATCAAGGTTGGGGGGGATGGAGGTGGCTACACCTTC
. TRBJ1-1 TRBV3-1/TRBV3-2 . CASSQDLPHSDSNTEAFF TGTGCCAGCAGCCAAGATCTTCCACATTCGGACTCGAACACTGAAGCTTTCTTT
. TRBJ1-4 TRBV9 . CASPRALEDEKLFF TGTGCCAGCCCCCGTGCCCTGGAGGATGAAAAACTGTTTTTT
once TRBJ1-1 TRBV15 . CATTGPRYNTEAFF TGTGCCACGACAGGTCCCAGATATAACACTGAAGCTTTCTTT
few TRBJ1-2 TRBV7-7 . CASSLIVPPGYGYTF TGTGCTAGCAGCTTAATAGTCCCCCCGGGCTATGGCTACACCTTC
. TRBJ2-7 TRBV19 TRBD2 CASNSGTSFEQYF TGTGCCAGCAATAGCGGGACGTCTTTCGAGCAGTACTTC
. TRBJ2-7 TRBV6-5 . CASSPAGNPPEQYF TGTGCCAGCAGTCCCGCCGGGAATCCCCCCGAGCAGTACTTC
. TRBJ2-3 TRBV27 TRBD1 CASSDRGDTDTQYF TGTGCCAGCAGTGACAGGGGAGACACAGATACGCAGTATTTT
. TRBJ1-4 TRBV6-5 . CASSWTDNEKLFF TGTGCCAGCAGTTGGACAGATAATGAAAAACTGTTTTTT
once TRBJ1-4 TRBV5-1 . CASSFESSDEKLFF TGCGCCAGCAGCTTTGAATCCAGCGATGAAAAACTGTTTTTT
. TRBJ2-5 TRBV2 TRBD1 CACNRDRADETQYF TGTGCCTGCAACCGGGACAGGGCGGATGAGACCCAGTACTTC
once TRBJ2-6 TRBV4-3 . CASSQDLGGGSSGANVLTF TGCGCCAGCAGCCAAGATCTCGGAGGGGGCTCCTCTGGGGCCAACGTCCTGACTTTC
. TRBJ1-1 TRBV4-3 . CASSLRGAGTGRNTEAFF TGCGCCAGCAGCCTCAGAGGGGCCGGAACAGGGCGGAACACTGAAGCTTTCTTT
. TRBJ1-2 TRBV27 . CASSWTASVYGYTF TGTGCCAGCAGTTGGACAGCCTCTGTCTATGGCTACACCTTC
. TRBJ2-6 TRBV6-5 . CASSKGNSGANVLTF TGTGCCAGCAGTAAGGGGAACTCTGGGGCCAACGTCCTGACTTTC
. TRBJ2-7 TRBV7-2 . CASSSGLGYEQYF TGTGCCAGCAGCTCAGGACTTGGGTACGAGCAGTACTTC
. TRBJ1-1 TRBV4-3 . CASSQWVGANTEAFF TGCGCCAGCAGCCAATGGGTGGGGGCGAACACTGAAGCTTTCTTT
once TRBJ2-5 TRBV5-1 TRBD1 CASSLSGTGGIRETQYF TGCGCCAGCAGCTTGTCTGGGACAGGGGGGATTCGAGAGACCCAGTACTTC
. TRBJ2-3 TRBV30 TRBD2 CASLASGYFTDTQYF TGTGCCTCCCTTGCTAGCGGGTACTTCACAGATACGCAGTATTTT
. TRBJ1-3 TRBV6-6 TRBD1 CASSTDRTYSGNTIYF TGTGCCAGCAGTACGGACAGGACTTACTCTGGAAACACCATATATTTT
. TRBJ1-1 TRBV25-1 TRBD1 CASSKGQGSYTEAFF TGTGCCAGCAGTAAGGGACAGGGGTCCTACACTGAAGCTTTCTTT
once TRBJ2-7 TRBV10-3 . CAISLEGEFEQYF TGTGCCATCAGTTTGGAGGGCGAATTCGAGCAGTACTTC
. TRBJ1-1 TRBV4-1 . CASSQRGNTEAFF TGCGCCAGCAGCCAACGTGGCAACACTGAAGCTTTCTTT
. TRBJ2-3 TRBV25-1 TRBD2 CASSQLAGVSDTQYF TGTGCCAGCAGTCAACTAGCGGGAGTATCGGATACGCAGTATTTT
. TRBJ2-5 TRBV6-5 TRBD1 CASSNDREGQETQYF TGTGCCAGCAGTAACGACAGGGAAGGGCAAGAGACCCAGTACTTC
. TRBJ2-5 TRBV24-1 . CATSGFNGGQYF TGTGCCACCAGTGGTTTTAACGGAGGGCAGTACTTC
. TRBJ1-6 TRBV27 . CASRPMSSYNSPLHF TGTGCCAGCAGGCCTATGAGCTCCTATAATTCACCCCTCCACTTT
. TRBJ1-1 TRBV3-1/TRBV3-2 TRBD1 CASSPETGGPTDTEAFF TGTGCCAGCAGCCCAGAGACAGGGGGCCCCACCGACACTGAAGCTTTCTTT
. TRBJ2-7 TRBV7-2 . CASSLDRNSYEQYF TGTGCCAGCAGCTTAGACAGGAACTCCTACGAGCAGTACTTC
. TRBJ2-7 TRBV4-3 . CASSQGTVDSYEQYF TGCGCCAGCAGCCAAGGGACAGTCGACTCCTACGAGCAGTACTTC
once TRBJ2-7 TRBV5-1 . CASSLARRERTYEQYF TGCGCCAGCAGCTTGGCACGACGGGAACGAACCTACGAGCAGTACTTC
. TRBJ2-1 TRBV5-1 TRBD2 CASSLEERESYEQFF TGCGCCAGCAGCTTGGAGGAGCGGGAGTCATATGAGCAGTTCTTC